The clone carrying this T cell receptor beta chain turned up a few times. Its cognate antigen is unknown. This record belongs to a study of response to subunit inactivated influenza vaccine. V shed 4 bases and J shed 6 bases, with 18 bases lying between them. There are 15 residues in the CDR3. From germline, CDR1 is LGHDT and CDR2 YNNKEL (reference sequence). Study-wide results and caveats: T cells newly recruited by each seasonal influenza vaccination are few, the authors suggested.

TCRdb re-derived calls from the RT-PCR reads in MiXCR, one entry per CDR3 protein. The sample records 550,000 to 800,000 distinct CDR3 sequences, approximately 14% being singletons. This TCR was recovered from a man aged 45 to 65 who received an inactivated influenza vaccine. The sample in question was PBMCs from blood, obtained about 13 days after vaccination. The rearrangement joins TRBV3-1 to TRBJ1-1; D is possibly TRBD1 (6 bases). CDR3 in DNA: TGTGCCAGCAGCCCTCTGGACAGCCCGTTGGCTGAAGCTTTCTTT. It yields the protein CASSPLDSPLAEAFF.